This T cell receptor (beta chain) stems from a study of human T cells and chemical hapten exposure. TCRdb reanalysed the RACE reads using MiXCR and keeps one entry per CDR3 protein. The sample consists of approximately 100,000 distinct CDR3 sequences, 8% to 10% of them appearing once. At least ten counts were recorded for this clonotype. Time point defined: pre-sensitization, week 0. Treatment reported: therapeutic diphenylcyclopropenone sensitization with weekly scalp DPC. The TCR sequence derives from a woman in her thirties or forties with alopecia areata. Some clones in this sample may be carry-over from other donors' samples. The sample in question was whole blood, obtained in connection with sensitization to the hapten diphenylcyclopropenone (DPC).

The DNA of the CDR3 is TGTGCCAGCGACAGCTATGGCTACACCTTC. As protein: CASDSYGYTF. The rearrangement links TRBV7-9 to TRBJ1-2; D may be TRBD1 (5 bases). Trimming removed 8 bases at V and 4 bases at J, with 5 bases between. This CDR3 region has 10 residues. Germline lookup yields CDR1 SEHNR and CDR2 FQNEAQ (reference sequence). The full variable domain, rest sourced from reference TRBV7-9 and TRBJ1-2, is DTGVSQNPRHKITKRGQNVTFRCDPISEHNRLYWYRQTLGQGPEFLTYFQNEAQLEKSRLLSDRFSAERPKGSFSTLEIQRTEQGDSAMYLCASDSYGYTFGSGTRLTVV.